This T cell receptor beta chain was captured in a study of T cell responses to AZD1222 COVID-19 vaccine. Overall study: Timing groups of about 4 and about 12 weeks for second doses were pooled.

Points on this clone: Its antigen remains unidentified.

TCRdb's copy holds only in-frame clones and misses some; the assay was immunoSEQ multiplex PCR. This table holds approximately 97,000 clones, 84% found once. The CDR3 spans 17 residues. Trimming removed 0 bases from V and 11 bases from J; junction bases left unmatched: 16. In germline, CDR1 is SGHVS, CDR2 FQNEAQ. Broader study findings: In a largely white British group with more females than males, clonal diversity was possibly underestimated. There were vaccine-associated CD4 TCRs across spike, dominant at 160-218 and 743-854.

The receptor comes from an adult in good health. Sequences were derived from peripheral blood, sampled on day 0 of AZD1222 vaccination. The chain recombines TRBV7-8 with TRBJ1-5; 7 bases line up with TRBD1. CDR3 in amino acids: CASSLAGSGGLVSTQHF. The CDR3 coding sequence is TGTGCCAGCAGCTTAGCGGGTTCAGGGGGGTTGGTCTCTACCCAGCATTTT.